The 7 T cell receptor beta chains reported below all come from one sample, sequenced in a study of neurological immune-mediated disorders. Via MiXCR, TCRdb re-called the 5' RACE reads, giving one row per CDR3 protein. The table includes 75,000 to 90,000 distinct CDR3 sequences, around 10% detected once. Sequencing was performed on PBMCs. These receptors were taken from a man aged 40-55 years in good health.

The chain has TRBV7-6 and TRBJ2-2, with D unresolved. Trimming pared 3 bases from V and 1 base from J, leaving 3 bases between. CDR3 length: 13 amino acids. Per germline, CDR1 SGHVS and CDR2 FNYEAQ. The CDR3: CASSFGNTGELFF. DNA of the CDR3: TGTGCCAGCAGCTTCGGGAACACCGGGGAGCTGTTTTTT.

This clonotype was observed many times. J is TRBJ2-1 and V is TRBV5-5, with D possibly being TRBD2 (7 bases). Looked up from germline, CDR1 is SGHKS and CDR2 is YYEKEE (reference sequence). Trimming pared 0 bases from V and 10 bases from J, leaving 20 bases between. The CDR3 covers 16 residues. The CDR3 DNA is TGTGCCAGCAGCTTGGGGGAGGGGGGGGTCCTAGGGGAGCAGTTCTTC. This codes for CASSLGEGGVLGEQFF.

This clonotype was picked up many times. The CDR3 loop reads CASSLAPTDNSYNEQFF. The CDR3 DNA is TGTGCCAGCAGCTTAGCACCGACAGATAATTCCTACAATGAGCAGTTCTTC. The chain has TRBV7-2 and TRBJ2-1; D is perhaps TRBD1 (5 bases). The CDR3 contains 17 residues. CDR1 SGHTA and CDR2 FQGNSA come from the germline V gene. V was clipped by 0 bases and J by 1 base, with 13 bases between them.

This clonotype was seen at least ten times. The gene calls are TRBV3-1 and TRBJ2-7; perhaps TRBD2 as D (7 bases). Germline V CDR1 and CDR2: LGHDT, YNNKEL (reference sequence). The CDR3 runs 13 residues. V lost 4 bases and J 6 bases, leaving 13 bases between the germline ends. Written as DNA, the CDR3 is TGTGCCAGCAGCCCAAGAGGGGGGGGCGAGCAGTACTTC. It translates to CASSPRGGGEQYF.

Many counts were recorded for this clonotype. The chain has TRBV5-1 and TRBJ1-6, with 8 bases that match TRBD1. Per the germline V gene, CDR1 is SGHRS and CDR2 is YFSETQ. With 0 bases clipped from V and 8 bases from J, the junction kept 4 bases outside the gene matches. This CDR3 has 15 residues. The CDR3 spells CASSLGQGADSPLHF. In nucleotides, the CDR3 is TGCGCCAGCAGCTTGGGCCAGGGGGCTGATTCACCCCTCCACTTT.

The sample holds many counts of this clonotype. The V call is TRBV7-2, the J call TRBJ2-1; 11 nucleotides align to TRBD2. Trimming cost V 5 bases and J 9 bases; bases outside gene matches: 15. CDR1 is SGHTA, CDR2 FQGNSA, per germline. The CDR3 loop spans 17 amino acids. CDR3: CASSPFKIAGGESEQFF. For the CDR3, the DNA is TGTGCCAGCAGCCCTTTCAAAATAGCGGGGGGGGAGTCTGAGCAGTTCTTC.

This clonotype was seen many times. CDR3 protein: CASSFGGNQPQHF. CDR3 nucleotides: TGTGCCAGCAGTTTCGGGGGTAATCAGCCCCAGCATTTT. The chain recombines TRBV12-3 or TRBV12-4 with TRBJ1-5; tentative D call: TRBD1 (5 bases). Trimming pared 3 bases from V and 4 bases from J, leaving 7 bases between. CDR3 length: 13 residues.